The clone carrying this TCR beta chain has at least ten counts. This may stem from a read error, because a much larger clone lies one nucleotide away. The entry originates in a study of metastatic and nonmetastatic thyroid tumors. Source study methods: Construction of a distant-metastasis classifier for papillary thyroid cancer relied on CDR3 differences across clinicopathological groups. MiXCR re-clonotyped the PCR reads for TCRdb. None of the V and J calls come from the authors' own analysis; TCRdb made them. The table shows more than 25,000 clones, with 10% to 12% occurring only once. CDR1 is SGHAT and CDR2 is FQNNGV in the germline V gene. Trimming shortened V by 7 bases and J by 1 base, and 17 bases separated the two germline ends. The CDR3 has 15 residues. Every patient underwent thyroid surgery untreated.

The J gene is TRBJ2-7, the V gene TRBV11-2, with a weak D call TRBD1 (7 bases). Sequenced material: blood. The source is a female donor with papillary thyroid cancer or a benign thyroid nodule (not recorded which). Some clones in this sample may be carry-over from other donors' samples. The DNA for the CDR3 is TGTGCCAGCAAAACAAGGACAGGACTATCCTACGAGCAGTACTTC. Amino acid sequence: CASKTRTGLSYEQYF.